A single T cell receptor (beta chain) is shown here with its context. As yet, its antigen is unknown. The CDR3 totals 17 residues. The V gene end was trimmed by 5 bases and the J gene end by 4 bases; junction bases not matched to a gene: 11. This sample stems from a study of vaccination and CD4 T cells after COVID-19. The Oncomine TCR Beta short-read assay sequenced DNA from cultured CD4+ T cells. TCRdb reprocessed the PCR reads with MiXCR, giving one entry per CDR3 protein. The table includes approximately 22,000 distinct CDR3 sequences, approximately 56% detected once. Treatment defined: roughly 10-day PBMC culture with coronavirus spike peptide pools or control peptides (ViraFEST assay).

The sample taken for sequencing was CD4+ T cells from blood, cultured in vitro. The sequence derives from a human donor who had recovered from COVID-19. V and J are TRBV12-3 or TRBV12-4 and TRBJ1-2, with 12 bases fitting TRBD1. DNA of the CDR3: TGTGCCAGCAGTGGTGGAGGGACAGGGGGCGGCCGCTATGGCTACACCTTC. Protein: CASSGGGTGGGRYGYTF.